The rows below give T cell receptor beta chains drawn from one sample of a study of response to subunit inactivated influenza vaccine. TCRdb passed the RT-PCR reads through MiXCR, listing each CDR3 protein once. The data hold more than 400,000 distinct CDR3 sequences, with roughly 11% observed a single time. The sequenced sample was PBMCs from blood, obtained about 40 days after vaccination. The receptors here all came from a man in his fifties or sixties who received an inactivated influenza vaccine. The CDR3 runs from the conserved cysteine through the conserved F or W. Fields, in order: J gene, V gene, CDR3 protein.

TRBJ2-7,TRBV30,CAWSAEVRGEQYF
TRBJ2-3,TRBV20-1,CSARDSLAGTDTQYF
TRBJ2-1,TRBV6-5,CASSYSGTRGNEQFF
TRBJ1-5,TRBV7-2,CASSRDSGNNQPQHF
TRBJ1-1,TRBV12-3/TRBV12-4,CASSPGTSAAFF
TRBJ2-7,TRBV24-1,CATSAAGGTPYEQYF
TRBJ1-4,TRBV15,CATSSSGPGEKLFF
TRBJ2-7,TRBV20-1,CSARRGRNYEQYF
TRBJ2-7,TRBV7-9,CASSPGGGSLYEQYF
TRBJ2-5,TRBV6-2/TRBV6-3,CASSLMAETQYF
TRBJ2-1,TRBV7-2,CASSPRPGDEQFF
TRBJ1-1,TRBV6-5,CASSYLGAGTEAFF